One sample yielded the 10 T cell receptor beta chains listed below, sequenced in a study of blood T cell repertoires in COVID-19. Generated by immunoSEQ multiplex PCR, the TCRdb table keeps only in-frame clones and is missing some. This sample has about 89,000 clones, with about 80% found just once. Material for sequencing was peripheral blood. Receptors originate from a human donor in a cohort sampled during active COVID-19.

The CDR3 DNA reads as TGTGCCAGCTTATCAGGGGTTCATGGCTACACCTTC. The encoded protein is CASLSGVHGYTF. This chain uses TRBV11-2 with TRBJ1-2, with D maybe TRBD1 (6 bases). The CDR3 extends over 12 amino acids. CDR1 SGHAT and CDR2 FQNNGV come from the germline V gene. V gave up 8 bases and J gave up 6 bases, with 13 bases separating them. Using reference TRBV11-2 and TRBJ1-2 for the parts outside the CDR3, the full variable domain is EAGVAQSPRYKIIEKRQSVAFWCNPISGHATLYWYQQILGQGPKLLIQFQNNGVVDDSQLPKDRFSAERLKGVDSTLKIQPAKLEDSAVYLCASLSGVHGYTFGSGTRLTVV.

The V call is TRBV19, the J call TRBJ2-3; D gene uncertain. The CDR3 runs 12 residues. Germline V gives CDR1 LNHDA, CDR2 SQIVND (reference sequence). V was shortened by 9 bases and J by 0 bases, with 7 bases between the two germline ends. CDR3 sequence (DNA): TGTGCCAGCAGTCCTAGCACAGATACGCAGTATTTT. Its translation: CASSPSTDTQYF.

This sequence joins TRBV13 and TRBJ2-5; 11 nucleotides line up with TRBD2. Trimming removed 3 bases from V and 5 bases from J; junction bases left unmatched: 8. The CDR3 extends over 16 amino acids. Germline loops: CDR1 PRHDT, CDR2 FYEKMQ (reference sequence). CDR3 bases: TGTGCCAGCAGCTTTAGTACTAGCGGGGGTCGGGAGACCCAGTACTTC. It is translated as CASSFSTSGGRETQYF.

J is TRBJ2-7 and V is TRBV7-2; TRBD2 aligns across 8 bases. V shed 2 bases, J shed 6 bases, and the junction held 6 bases outside the gene matches. CDR3 length: 14 residues. Germline assignment: CDR1 SGHTA and CDR2 FQGNSA. The CDR3 DNA sequence: TGTGCCAGCAGCTTAACGGGAGGGCCGGGCGAGCAGTACTTC. It specifies CASSLTGGPGEQYF. The variable domain in full, with the rest retrieved from reference TRBV7-2 and TRBJ2-7, is GAGVSQSPSNKVTEKGKDVELRCDPISGHTALYWYRQSLGQGLEFLIYFQGNSAPDKSGLPSDRFSAERTGGSVSTLTIQRTQQEDSAVYLCASSLTGGPGEQYFGPGTRLTVT.

This clone was seen a handful of times. The V and J genes are TRBV15 and TRBJ1-4; the D is unclear. Germline V gene lookup returns CDR1 LNHNV and CDR2 YYDKDF (reference sequence). With 0 bases removed from V and 4 bases from J, the gap between germline ends came to 6 bases. The CDR3 extends over 14 amino acids. CDR3 nucleotides: TGTGCCACCAGCAGAGACGTCCTTAATGAAAAACTGTTTTTT. Translating it yields CATSRDVLNEKLFF.

The sample holds one count of this clone. The chain employs TRBV28 and TRBJ2-1, with TRBD2 identical over 11 bases. The length of the CDR3 is 15 residues. CDR1 is MDHEN, CDR2 SYDVKM, per germline. The V segment lost 5 bases and the J segment 4 bases; nucleotides outside the gene matches: 4. The CDR3 loop reads CASSTGLAAYNEQFF. CDR3 nucleotide sequence: TGTGCCAGCAGTACGGGACTAGCGGCTTACAATGAGCAGTTCTTC.

This clone appeared once. The sample carries other DNA sequences with the same CDR3. The chain links TRBV5-5 to TRBJ2-7, with D tentatively TRBD1 (6 bases). The V gene lost 5 bases and the J gene lost 2 bases, with 11 bases spanning the gap. The CDR3 is 13 residues long. In germline, CDR1 is SGHKS, CDR2 YYEKEE (reference sequence). The CDR3 nucleotides read TGTGCCAGCAGTACCGGACAGACCTACGAGCAGTACTTC. Protein product: CASSTGQTYEQYF.

V and J are TRBV24-1 and TRBJ1-4; TRBD1 matches 7 bases. V was pared by 11 bases and J by 0 bases, with 20 bases of the junction left unmatched. From germline, CDR1 is KGHDR and CDR2 SFDVKD. The CDR3 loop spans 19 amino acids. For the CDR3, the DNA is TGTGCCAATTCCCCCCCCCGAGGGGACAGCCAAGCAACTAATGAAAAACTGTTTTTT. It translates to CANSPPRGDSQATNEKLFF.

The chain recombines TRBV28 with TRBJ1-3, with 7 bases fitting TRBD1. Trimming at V came to 5 bases and at J to 0 bases, leaving 4 bases not matched to a gene. CDR1 is MDHEN, CDR2 SYDVKM, per germline. The CDR3 consists of 15 residues. The CDR3, as DNA: TGTGCCAGCAGTATAGGGGGCTCCTCTGGAAACACCATATATTTT. Protein sequence: CASSIGGSSGNTIYF.

V gene TRBV5-1 combines with J gene TRBJ2-3; tentative D call: TRBD2 (5 bases). The CDR3 covers 14 residues. Trimming cost V 3 bases and J 0 bases, with 8 bases left between them. The germline gives CDR1 SGHRS, CDR2 YFSETQ. The CDR3 DNA follows: TGCGCCAGCAGCTCCGGGAAGAGCACAGATACGCAGTATTTT. It codes for CASSSGKSTDTQYF.